This TCR beta chain was sequenced in a study of T cells in localized non-small cell lung cancer. Regarding the study as a whole: The study detected a median around 50 of the top 100 tumor clones in adjacent lung. Adjacent uninvolved lung had the highest clonality, suggesting focused antigen responses.

This clone was counted only a few times. No antigen is known for it. V lost 0 bases to trimming and J lost 7 bases, with 12 bases between them. From germline, CDR1 is MNHGY and CDR2 SAAAGT. The CDR3 has 14 residues. Libraries were prepared by immunoSEQ multiplex PCR; TCRdb keeps only in-frame clonotypes and omits some of them. The sample consists of around 5,000 clones, under 30% of them appearing once. The chain recombines TRBV6-8 with TRBJ1-1; the D is unclear. This TCR was sampled from a man aged 35-69 years with stage II lung adenocarcinoma. The input for sequencing was lung tumor tissue, taken before any cancer treatment. CDR3 in amino acids: CASSYSIRVREAFF. The CDR3, as DNA: TGTGCCAGCAGTTACTCGATCCGGGTTCGTGAAGCTTTCTTT.